Following are 22 T cell receptor beta chains from one sample sequenced in a study of T cell responses to AZD1222 COVID-19 vaccine. Clones were read by immunoSEQ multiplex PCR, and TCRdb kept only the in-frame ones, dropping some. The table has approximately 110,000 clones, 88% seen once. This specimen consisted of peripheral blood, obtained on day 0 of AZD1222 vaccination. The source of these receptors is an adult in good health.

The chain joins TRBV3-1 (or the pseudogene TRBV3-2) to TRBJ2-1; tentatively, D is TRBD2 (6 bases). With 8 bases removed from V and 3 bases from J, the gap between germline ends came to 8 bases. The CDR3 length is 12 residues. The germline V gene encodes CDR1 LGHDT and CDR2 YNNKEL (reference sequence). The CDR3 bases are TGTGCCAGCGGGCGGGACTACAATGAGCAGTTCTTC. This encodes CASGRDYNEQFF.

The chain links TRBV29-1 to TRBJ2-7, with 14 positions matching TRBD2. The CDR3 has 15 amino acids. J was trimmed by 4 bases and V by 4 bases; bases with no gene match: 6. CDR1 and CDR2 (germline): SQVTM, ANQGSEA. The CDR3 nucleotides are TGCAGCGTTGTTGGGACTAGCGGGAGTCTGTACGAGCAGTACTTC. Residues: CSVVGTSGSLYEQYF.

This clone has only one observation. V and J are TRBV2 and TRBJ1-2; D might be TRBD1 (6 bases). CDR3 size: 17 residues. Trimming left V 7 bases short and J 5 bases short, with 26 bases between. Per germline, CDR1 SNHLY and CDR2 FYNNEI. The DNA of the CDR3 is TGTGCCAGCATGCGCGCCGAAGAATTCGGGACACAGTATGGCTACACCTTC. As protein: CASMRAEEFGTQYGYTF.

The chain couples TRBV7-3 to TRBJ1-5; D is perhaps TRBD1 (5 bases). V shed 5 bases and J shed 3 bases, with 14 bases lying between them. CDR1 SGHTA and CDR2 FQGTGA come from the germline V gene. The CDR3 extends over 15 amino acids. This CDR3 reads CASSPTGGNNQPQHF. DNA of the CDR3: TGTGCCAGCAGCCCTACTGGGGGGAACAATCAGCCCCAGCATTTT. Drawing the rest from reference TRBV7-3 and TRBJ1-5, the complete variable domain is GAGVSQTPSNKVTEKGKYVELRCDPISGHTALYWYRQSLGQGPEFLIYFQGTGAADDSGLPNDRFFAVRPEGSVSTLKIQRTERGDSAVYLCASSPTGGNNQPQHFGDGTRLSIL.

This rearrangement joins TRBV4-3 to TRBJ2-3, with 9 positions matching TRBD2. The CDR3 spans 17 residues. V lost 1 base, J lost 6 bases, and 11 bases stayed unmatched. CDR1 LGHNA and CDR2 YSLEER come from the germline V gene. CDR3: CASSQGLGAGGGDTQYF. The CDR3, as DNA: TGCGCCAGCAGCCAAGGTTTGGGAGCGGGAGGAGGGGATACGCAGTATTTT.

The gene calls are TRBV27 and TRBJ2-7; TRBD2 matches 7 bases. The germline V gene has CDR1 MNHEY and CDR2 SMNVEV (reference sequence). This CDR3 spans 15 amino acids. V shed 7 bases and J 0 bases; nucleotides not matched to a gene: 9. The CDR3 spells CASTPYASGSYEQYF. CDR3 nucleotide sequence: TGTGCCAGCACCCCTTATGCTAGCGGCTCCTACGAGCAGTACTTC.

Here the CDR3 DNA reads TGCAGCGTTGTTACTATCCCCTTGGCAGGGCGGGTTTCGGTTGGCTACACCTTC. It specifies CSVVTIPLAGRVSVGYTF. The genes are TRBV29-1 and TRBJ1-2; D perhaps matches TRBD1 (5 bases). Germline loops: CDR1 SQVTM, CDR2 ANQGSEA. Trimming took off 4 bases at V and 7 bases at J, with 31 bases between the two ends. This CDR3 region has 18 residues.

Note on this clone: Different DNA sequences within this sample yield the same CDR3. This chain connects TRBV6-4 to TRBJ2-5; 10 bases are a match to TRBD1. V lost 6 bases to trimming and J lost 4 bases; unmatched junction nucleotides: 2. The CDR3 contains 13 residues. Germline-derived CDR1 and CDR2 are MRHNA and SNTAGT. The CDR3 DNA reads TGTGCCAGCAGCCGGGACAGGGGAGAGACCCAGTACTTC. Translated: CASSRDRGETQYF.

The genes are TRBV19 and TRBJ2-7, with D tentatively TRBD1 (7 bases). CDR1 LNHDA and CDR2 SQIVND come from the germline V gene (reference sequence). There are 14 residues in the CDR3. Between the trimmed V and J ends, which lost 5 bases and 3 bases, there was a span of 14 bases. CDR3 residues: CASSSQGGSYEQYF. The CDR3 DNA sequence: TGTGCCAGTAGTTCTCAGGGGGGCAGCTACGAGCAGTACTTC. The full variable domain, rest sourced from reference TRBV19 and TRBJ2-7, is DGGITQSPKYLFRKEGQNVTLSCEQNLNHDAMYWYRQDPGQGLRLIYYSQIVNDFQKGDIAEGYSVSREKKESFPLTVTSAQKNPTAFYLCASSSQGGSYEQYFGPGTRLTVT.

This rearrangement joins TRBV19 to TRBJ1-2, with 7 positions matching TRBD1. In germline, CDR1 is LNHDA, CDR2 SQIVND (reference sequence). J gave up 8 bases and V 3 bases, and 3 bases lay outside the gene matches. This CDR3 is built from 12 residues. The CDR3 sequence is CASSIDRVGYTF. For the CDR3, the DNA is TGTGCCAGTAGTATCGACAGGGTCGGCTACACCTTC.

This chain uses TRBV18 with TRBJ2-1; the D gene is possibly TRBD1 (6 bases). The CDR3 runs 15 residues. Germline CDR1 KGHSH, CDR2 LQKENI. V lost 1 base and J lost 6, with 13 bases in between. The CDR3, as DNA: TGTGCCAGCTCACCACGCTCGACAGGTTCCAATGAGCAGTTCTTC. This gives the protein CASSPRSTGSNEQFF.

This clone was recorded only once. The J gene is TRBJ2-7, the V gene TRBV9, with 8 nucleotides matching TRBD2. Trimming at V came to 7 bases and at J to 1 base, leaving 4 bases not matched to a gene. The CDR3 length is 13 residues. Per the germline V gene, CDR1 is SGDLS and CDR2 is YYNGEE. CDR3 protein: CASRPSGSYEQYF. CDR3 nucleotide sequence: TGTGCCAGCCGGCCTAGCGGGTCCTACGAGCAGTACTTC.

This clone was counted a single time. The chain joins TRBV7-9 to TRBJ2-5; 10 bases match TRBD2. The CDR3 loop spans 14 amino acids. The V and J ends lost 4 bases and 5 bases, in that order; junction bases with no gene match: 4. Germline V gene sequence: CDR1 SEHNR, CDR2 FQNEAQ (reference sequence). The chain's CDR3 is CASSSSGRVETQYF. The DNA for the CDR3 is TGTGCCAGCAGCTCTAGCGGGAGAGTTGAGACCCAGTACTTC.

This chain connects TRBV28 to TRBJ1-5; D is perhaps TRBD1 (5 bases). Trimming cost V 5 bases and J 3 bases, with 11 bases left between them. CDR1 is MDHEN and CDR2 is SYDVKM in the germline V gene. This CDR3 is 14 amino acids long. This CDR3 reads CASSPGGVNQPQHF. In nucleotides, the CDR3 is TGTGCCAGCAGTCCTGGGGGGGTCAATCAGCCCCAGCATTTT.

The chain links TRBV10-3 to TRBJ1-1; D is possibly TRBD1 (6 bases). CDR3 length: 15 amino acids. Trimming left V 6 bases short and J 1 base short, with 15 bases between. The V gene's germline CDR1 is ENHRY and CDR2 SYGVKD. As DNA, the CDR3 is TGTGCCATCAGGAAGGGTGGGGACACGAACACTGAAGCTTTCTTT. This encodes CAIRKGGDTNTEAFF.

J is TRBJ1-5 and V is TRBV7-9; no definite D call. Germline V lookup: CDR1 SEHNR, CDR2 FQNEAQ (reference sequence). Trimming took 0 bases from V and 6 from J, leaving 12 bases between them. The CDR3 is 15 residues long. The CDR3 loop is CASSLAGRAGQPQHF. CDR3 bases: TGTGCCAGCAGCTTAGCGGGGAGGGCGGGTCAGCCCCAGCATTTT.

There are a few counts of this clone. This chain uses TRBV7-3 with TRBJ2-3; 9 bases are a match to TRBD2. V lost 8 bases and J lost 5; bases outside the gene matches: 8. CDR3 length: 14 residues. Germline V gene data show CDR1 as SGHTA and CDR2 as FQGTGA. CDR3 bases: TGTGCCAGCGGCCCGGCGGGAGGGAAAGATACGCAGTATTTT. It translates to CASGPAGGKDTQYF.

This chain connects TRBV6-4 to TRBJ2-5, with D possibly matching TRBD1 (6 bases). The CDR3 covers 12 residues. V lost 10 bases, J lost 1 base, and 10 bases lay in between. Germline loops: CDR1 MRHNA, CDR2 SNTAGT. CDR3 region: CATEDSQETQYF. CDR3 nucleotide sequence: TGTGCCACTGAGGACAGCCAAGAGACCCAGTACTTC.

The chain recombines TRBV24-1 with TRBJ2-1; 7 nucleotides align to TRBD1. V trimming: 4 bases; J trimming: 5 bases; junction bases outside the gene matches: 4. This CDR3 contains 14 residues. Germline values: CDR1 KGHDR, CDR2 SFDVKD. The CDR3 DNA sequence: TGTGCCACCAGTGACCCTACAGGGGACAATGAGCAGTTCTTC. Translated, it gives CATSDPTGDNEQFF.

The chain uses TRBV7-6 and TRBJ1-1; D remains ambiguous. Germline CDR1 SGHVS, CDR2 FNYEAQ. The V end was cut by 6 bases, the J end by 2 bases, with 4 bases between. The CDR3 length is 11 residues. The CDR3 is CASSLNTEAFF. CDR3 nucleotide sequence: TGTGCCAGCAGTTTAAACACTGAAGCTTTCTTT.

The V and J genes are TRBV7-6 and TRBJ2-7; D is uncertain. This CDR3 has 16 amino acids. The ends were cut back, 5 bases at V and 2 bases at J, with 19 bases in the middle. Germline assignment: CDR1 SGHVS and CDR2 FNYEAQ. The CDR3 region is CASSTNELLGTYEQYF. The CDR3 DNA is TGTGCCAGCAGCACGAATGAACTACTGGGTACCTACGAGCAGTACTTC.

Only one count was recorded for this clone. The J gene is TRBJ1-5, the V gene TRBV5-5, with 7 bases matching TRBD1. This CDR3 comprises 15 residues. V gave up 4 bases and J gave up 1 base; unmatched junction bases: 5. The germline V gene has CDR1 SGHKS and CDR2 YYEKEE (reference sequence). DNA of the CDR3: TGTGCCAGCAGCCCGGGACAGCTCAGCAATCAGCCCCAGCATTTT. It translates to CASSPGQLSNQPQHF.